The entry below describes one T cell receptor (beta chain). What it binds is unknown. V was clipped by 6 bases and J by 3 bases; unmatched bases: 6. Germline CDR1 and CDR2: SGHAT and FQDESV (reference sequence). CDR3 length: 14 amino acids. This sample was taken from a study of T cell responses to AZD1222 COVID-19 vaccine. Across the study: Second doses were pooled across both intervals (about 4 or about 12 weeks). Findings and caveats of the study: The study found Spike-specific TCR breadth and depth rose after two AZD1222 doses. Baseline serology detected seropositivity in only 5 or 6 AZD1222 recipients. The sample set comprised mostly white British donors with more females, and clonal diversity was possibly underestimated.

Profiled with immunoSEQ multiplex PCR; TCRdb holds only in-frame clones, not every one. The table lists some 92,000 clones, approximately 90% of them singletons. The sequence came from an adult in good health. V is TRBV11-1 and J is TRBJ2-7; 9 nucleotides match TRBD1. Specimen: peripheral blood, collected on day 0 of AZD1222 vaccination. The DNA for the CDR3 is TGTGCCAGCAGTAGACAGGGGGGTAGCTACGAGCAGTACTTC. Protein: CASSRQGGSYEQYF. Full variable domain (missing parts from reference TRBV11-1 and TRBJ2-7): EAEVAQSPRYKITEKSQAVAFWCDPISGHATLYWYRQILGQGPELLVQFQDESVVDDSQLPKDRFSAERLKGVDSTLKIQPAELGDSAMYLCASSRQGGSYEQYFGPGTRLTVT.